This T cell receptor (beta chain) stems from a study of response to subunit inactivated influenza vaccine. Whole-study findings and limits: That few new T cells are recruited by each seasonal influenza vaccination was the authors' suggestion.

Concerning this clonotype: What it binds is unknown.

TCRdb reprocessed the RT-PCR reads with MiXCR, giving one entry per CDR3 protein. The repertoire consists of almost 250,000 distinct CDR3 sequences, with over 9% occurring once and the leading ten covering 7.5% to 10%. This TCR derives from a man between 45 and 60 years old who received an inactivated influenza vaccine. The sequencing used non-naive T cells sorted from PBMCs, collected around two weeks before vaccination.

For the CDR3, the DNA is TGCAGTGCCCTCCCCTACTTGTCACTCACAGATACGCAGTATTTT. Its translation: CSALPYLSLTDTQYF. This chain joins TRBV20-1 and TRBJ2-3, with D hard to call. The CDR3 spans 15 residues. Germline CDR1 is DFQATT and CDR2 is SNEGSKA (reference sequence). Trimming pared 6 bases from V and 2 bases from J, leaving 18 bases between.